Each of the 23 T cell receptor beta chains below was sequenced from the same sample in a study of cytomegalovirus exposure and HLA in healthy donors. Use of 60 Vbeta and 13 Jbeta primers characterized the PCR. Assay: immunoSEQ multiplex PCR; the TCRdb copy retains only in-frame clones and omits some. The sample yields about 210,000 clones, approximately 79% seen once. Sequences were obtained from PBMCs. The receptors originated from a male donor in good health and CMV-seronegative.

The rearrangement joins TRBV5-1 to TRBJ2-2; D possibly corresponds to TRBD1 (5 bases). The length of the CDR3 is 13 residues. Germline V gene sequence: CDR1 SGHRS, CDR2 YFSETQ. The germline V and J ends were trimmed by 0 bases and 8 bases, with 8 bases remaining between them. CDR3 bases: TGCGCCAGCAGCTTGGCGCAGGGTGGGGAGCTGTTTTTT. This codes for CASSLAQGGELFF. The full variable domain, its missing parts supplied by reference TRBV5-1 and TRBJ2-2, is KAGVTQTPRYLIKTRGQQVTLSCSPISGHRSVSWYQQTPGQGLQFLFEYFSETQRNKGNFPGRFSGRQFSNSRSEMNVSTLELGDSALYLCASSLAQGGELFFGEGSRLTVL.

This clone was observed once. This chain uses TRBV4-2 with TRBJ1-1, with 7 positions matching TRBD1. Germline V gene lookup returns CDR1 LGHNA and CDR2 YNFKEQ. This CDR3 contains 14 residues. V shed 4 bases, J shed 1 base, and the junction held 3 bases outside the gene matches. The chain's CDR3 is CASSLTGENTEAFF. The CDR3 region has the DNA TGTGCCAGCAGCCTTACAGGGGAGAACACTGAAGCTTTCTTT.

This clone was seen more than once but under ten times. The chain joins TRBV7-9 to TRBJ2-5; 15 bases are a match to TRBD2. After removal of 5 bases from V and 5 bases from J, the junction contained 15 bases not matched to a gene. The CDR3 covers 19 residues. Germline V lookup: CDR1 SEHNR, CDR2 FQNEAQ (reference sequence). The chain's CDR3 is CASSLPPGLAGGRGETQYF. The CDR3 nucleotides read TGTGCCAGCAGCCTCCCTCCTGGACTAGCGGGAGGGAGGGGCGAGACCCAGTACTTC.

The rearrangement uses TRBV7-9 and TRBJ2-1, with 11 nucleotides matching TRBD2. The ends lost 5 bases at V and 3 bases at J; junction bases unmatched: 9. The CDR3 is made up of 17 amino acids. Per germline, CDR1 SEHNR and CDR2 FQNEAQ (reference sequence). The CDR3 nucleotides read TGTGCCAGCAGCACTAATAAGGGACTAGCGGTCTACAATGAGCAGTTCTTC. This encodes CASSTNKGLAVYNEQFF.

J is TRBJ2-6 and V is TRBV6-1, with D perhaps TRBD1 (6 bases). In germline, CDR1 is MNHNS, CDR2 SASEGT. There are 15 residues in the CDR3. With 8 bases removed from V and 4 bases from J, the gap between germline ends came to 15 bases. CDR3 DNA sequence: TGTGCCAGCGGGAGCAGGGGTGGGGGGGCCAACGTCCTGACTTTC. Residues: CASGSRGGGANVLTF.

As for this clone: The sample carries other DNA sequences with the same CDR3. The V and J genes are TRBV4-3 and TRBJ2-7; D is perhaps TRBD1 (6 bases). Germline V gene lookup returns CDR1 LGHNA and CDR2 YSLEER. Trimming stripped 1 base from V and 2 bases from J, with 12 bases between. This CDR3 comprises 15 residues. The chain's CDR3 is CASSQVRQATYEQYF. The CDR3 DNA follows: TGCGCCAGCAGCCAAGTAAGACAGGCTACCTACGAGCAGTACTTC.

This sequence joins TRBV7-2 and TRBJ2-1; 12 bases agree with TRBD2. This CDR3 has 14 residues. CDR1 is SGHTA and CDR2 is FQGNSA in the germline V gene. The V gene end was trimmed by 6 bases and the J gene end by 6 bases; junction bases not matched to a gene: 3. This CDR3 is CASSLAGGGNEQFF. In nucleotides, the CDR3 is TGTGCCAGCAGTCTAGCGGGAGGGGGCAATGAGCAGTTCTTC.

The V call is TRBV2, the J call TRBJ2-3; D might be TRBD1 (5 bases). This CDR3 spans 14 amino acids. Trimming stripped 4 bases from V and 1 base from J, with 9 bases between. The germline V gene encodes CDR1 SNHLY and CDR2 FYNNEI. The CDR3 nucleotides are TGTGCCAGCAGTGTGAAACAGGGCACAGATACGCAGTATTTT. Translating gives CASSVKQGTDTQYF.

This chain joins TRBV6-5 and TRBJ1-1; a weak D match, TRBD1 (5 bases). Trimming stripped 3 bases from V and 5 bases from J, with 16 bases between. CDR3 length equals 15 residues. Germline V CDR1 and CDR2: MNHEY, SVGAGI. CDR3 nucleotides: TGTGCCAGCAGTTATGGTAAAGGGGTGGGGACTGAAGCTTTCTTT. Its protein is CASSYGKGVGTEAFF.

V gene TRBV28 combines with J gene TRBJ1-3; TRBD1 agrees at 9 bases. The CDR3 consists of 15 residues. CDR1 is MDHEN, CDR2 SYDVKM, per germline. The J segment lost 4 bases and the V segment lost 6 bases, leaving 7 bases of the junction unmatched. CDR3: CASSYGTGPGNTIYF. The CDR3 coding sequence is TGTGCCAGCAGCTATGGGACAGGGCCCGGAAACACCATATATTTT. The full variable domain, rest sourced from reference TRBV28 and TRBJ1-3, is DVKVTQSSRYLVKRTGEKVFLECVQDMDHENMFWYRQDPGLGLRLIYFSYDVKMKEKGDIPEGYSVSREKKERFSLILESASTNQTSMYLCASSYGTGPGNTIYFGEGSWLTVV.

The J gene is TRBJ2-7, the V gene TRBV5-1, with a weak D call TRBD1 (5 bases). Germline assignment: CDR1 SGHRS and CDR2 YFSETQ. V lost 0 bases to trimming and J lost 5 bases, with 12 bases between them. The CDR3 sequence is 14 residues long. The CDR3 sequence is CASSLGQPPNEQYF. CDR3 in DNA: TGCGCCAGCAGCTTGGGACAGCCTCCGAACGAGCAGTACTTC.

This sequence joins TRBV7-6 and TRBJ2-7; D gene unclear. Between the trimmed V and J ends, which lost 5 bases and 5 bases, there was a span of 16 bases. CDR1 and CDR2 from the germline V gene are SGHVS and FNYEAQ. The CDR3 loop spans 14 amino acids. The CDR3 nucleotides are TGTGCCAGCAGCCCACGGGTCAACGTCGACGAGCAGTACTTC. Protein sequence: CASSPRVNVDEQYF.

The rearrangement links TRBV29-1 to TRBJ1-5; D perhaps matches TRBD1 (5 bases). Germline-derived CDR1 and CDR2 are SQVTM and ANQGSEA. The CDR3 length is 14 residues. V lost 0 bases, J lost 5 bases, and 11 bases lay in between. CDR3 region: CSVEDPEGDQPQHF. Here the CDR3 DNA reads TGCAGCGTTGAAGATCCGGAAGGGGATCAGCCCCAGCATTTT.

CDR3 region: CASSLGGVGRAETQYF. In DNA, the CDR3 is TGTGCCAGCAGCTTGGGCGGGGTTGGGCGGGCAGAGACCCAGTACTTC. V and J are TRBV5-6 and TRBJ2-5, with D perhaps matching TRBD2 (6 bases). Germline CDR1 and CDR2: SGHDT and YYEEEE. There are 16 residues in the CDR3. Trimming took 0 bases from V and 4 from J, leaving 16 bases between them.

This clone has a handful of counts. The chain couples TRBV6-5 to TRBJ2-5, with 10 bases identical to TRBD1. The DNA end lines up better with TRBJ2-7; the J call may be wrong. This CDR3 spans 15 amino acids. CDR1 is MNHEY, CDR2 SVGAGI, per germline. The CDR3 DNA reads TGTGCCAGCAGTTCAGGACAGGGGGTTACCTACGAGCAGTACTTC. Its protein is CASSSGQGVTYEQYF.

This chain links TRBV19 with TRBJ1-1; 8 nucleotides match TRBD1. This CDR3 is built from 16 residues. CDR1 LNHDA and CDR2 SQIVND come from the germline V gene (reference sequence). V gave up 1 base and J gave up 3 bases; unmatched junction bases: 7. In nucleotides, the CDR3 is TGTGCCAGTAGTATAGGGGCAGGGGGCGGAGACACTGAAGCTTTCTTT. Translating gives CASSIGAGGGDTEAFF.

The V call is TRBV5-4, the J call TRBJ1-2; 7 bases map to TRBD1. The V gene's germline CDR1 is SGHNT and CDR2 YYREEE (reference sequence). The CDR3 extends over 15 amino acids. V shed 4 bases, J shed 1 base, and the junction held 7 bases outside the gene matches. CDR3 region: CASSPGTALNYGYTF. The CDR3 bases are TGTGCCAGCAGCCCCGGGACAGCACTTAACTATGGCTACACCTTC.

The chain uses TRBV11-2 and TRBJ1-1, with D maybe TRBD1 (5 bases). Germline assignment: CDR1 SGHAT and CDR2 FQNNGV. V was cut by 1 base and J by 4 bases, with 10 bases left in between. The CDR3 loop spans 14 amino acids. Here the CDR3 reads CASSLVAGRTEAFF. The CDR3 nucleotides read TGTGCCAGCAGCTTAGTAGCAGGGCGCACTGAAGCTTTCTTT.

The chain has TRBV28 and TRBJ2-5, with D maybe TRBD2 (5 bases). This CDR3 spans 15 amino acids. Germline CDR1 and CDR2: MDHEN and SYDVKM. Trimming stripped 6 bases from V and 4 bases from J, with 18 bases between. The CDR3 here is CASSSPTGSGETQYF. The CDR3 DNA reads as TGTGCCAGCAGCTCCCCCACGGGAAGCGGAGAGACCCAGTACTTC. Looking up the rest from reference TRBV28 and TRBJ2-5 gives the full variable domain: DVKVTQSSRYLVKRTGEKVFLECVQDMDHENMFWYRQDPGLGLRLIYFSYDVKMKEKGDIPEGYSVSREKKERFSLILESASTNQTSMYLCASSSPTGSGETQYFGPGTRLLVL.

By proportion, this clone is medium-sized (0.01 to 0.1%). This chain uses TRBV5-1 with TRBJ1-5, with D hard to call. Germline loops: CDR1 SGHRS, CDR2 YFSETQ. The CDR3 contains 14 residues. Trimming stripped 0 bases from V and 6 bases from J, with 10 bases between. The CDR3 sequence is CASSLDLSSQPQHF. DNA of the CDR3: TGCGCCAGCAGCTTGGATCTAAGTTCTCAGCCCCAGCATTTT.

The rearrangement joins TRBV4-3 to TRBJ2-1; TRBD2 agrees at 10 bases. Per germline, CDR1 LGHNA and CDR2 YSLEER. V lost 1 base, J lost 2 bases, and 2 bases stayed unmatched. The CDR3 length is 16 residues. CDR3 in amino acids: CASSQGSGGAYNEQFF. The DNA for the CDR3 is TGCGCCAGCAGCCAAGGAAGCGGGGGGGCCTACAATGAGCAGTTCTTC.

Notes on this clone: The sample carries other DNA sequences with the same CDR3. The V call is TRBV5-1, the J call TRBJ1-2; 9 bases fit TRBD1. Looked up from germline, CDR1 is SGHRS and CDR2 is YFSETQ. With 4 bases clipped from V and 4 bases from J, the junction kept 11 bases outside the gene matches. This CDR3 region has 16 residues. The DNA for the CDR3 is TGCGCCAGCAGCGATGGACCGGGACAGGGAGGCTATGGCTACACCTTC. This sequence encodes CASSDGPGQGGYGYTF. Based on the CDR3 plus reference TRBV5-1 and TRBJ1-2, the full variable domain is KAGVTQTPRYLIKTRGQQVTLSCSPISGHRSVSWYQQTPGQGLQFLFEYFSETQRNKGNFPGRFSGRQFSNSRSEMNVSTLELGDSALYLCASSDGPGQGGYGYTFGSGTRLTVV.

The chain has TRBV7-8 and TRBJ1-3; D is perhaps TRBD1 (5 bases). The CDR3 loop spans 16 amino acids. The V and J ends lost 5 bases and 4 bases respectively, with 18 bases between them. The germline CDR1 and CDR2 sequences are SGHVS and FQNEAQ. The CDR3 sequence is CASSPNTQGSGNTIYF. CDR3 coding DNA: TGTGCCAGCAGCCCCAACACTCAGGGTTCAGGAAACACCATATATTTT. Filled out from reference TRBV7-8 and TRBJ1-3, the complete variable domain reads GAGVSQSPRYKVAKRGQDVALRCDPISGHVSLFWYQQALGQGPEFLTYFQNEAQLDKSGLPSDRFFAERPEGSVSTLKIQRTQQEDSAVYLCASSPNTQGSGNTIYFGEGSWLTVV.